A selection of T cell receptor beta chains follows, all from one sample in a study of T cells in Graves' hyperthyroidism and ophthalmopathy. TCRdb re-derived calls from the multiplex PCR reads in MiXCR, one entry per CDR3 protein. The table records about 160,000 distinct CDR3 sequences, less than 10% of them present only once. The source material was blood. These receptors were taken from a woman under 30 with Graves' hyperthyroidism that later progressed to Graves' ophthalmopathy. The conserved cysteine and the conserved F or W are not part of the CDR3 here.

J: TRBJ1-2
V: TRBV7-2
CDR3: ASSLAPGLLKNYGYT

J: TRBJ1-1
V: TRBV9
CDR3: ASSVGDNRNTEAF

J: TRBJ2-1
V: TRBV7-9
CDR3: ASSTSGVSEQF

J: TRBJ2-1
V: TRBV24-1
CDR3: ATSETYGAYNEQF

J: TRBJ1-1
V: TRBV29-1
CDR3: SVDRRSTEAF

J: TRBJ2-5
V: TRBV3-1
CDR3: ASSPSGLAGETQY

J: TRBJ2-7
V: TRBV20-1
CDR3: SARDGVADYEQY

J: TRBJ2-2
V: TRBV29-1
CDR3: SARSRGPLGGELF

J: TRBJ2-2
V: TRBV6-4
CDR3: ASSDSRQGNTGELF

J: TRBJ1-3
V: TRBV18
CDR3: ASSPSSSGNTIY

J: TRBJ1-3
V: TRBV12-3/TRBV12-4
CDR3: ASSLIRQSSGNTIY

J: TRBJ1-1
V: TRBV20-1
CDR3: SARDLGDTYTEAF

J: TRBJ1-6
V: TRBV7-8
CDR3: ASSLGAGWNSPLH

J: TRBJ2-1
V: TRBV11-2
CDR3: ASSAVTSGRAYEQF

J: TRBJ1-2
V: TRBV3-1
CDR3: ASSQGTGLSGYT

J: TRBJ2-7
V: TRBV27
CDR3: ASRPTGGIEQY

J: TRBJ1-6
V: TRBV7-2
CDR3: ASSLGSAGNYNSPLH

J: TRBJ2-1
V: TRBV27
CDR3: ASTPSGTSGYNEQF

J: TRBJ2-1
V: TRBV9
CDR3: ASGVQGAGYGEQF

J: TRBJ1-6
V: TRBV5-5
CDR3: ASSTTPVKGSPLH

J: TRBJ1-5
V: TRBV20-1
CDR3: SASDDSSNQPQH

J: TRBJ1-1
V: TRBV11-2
CDR3: ASSKDRGLGEAF

J: TRBJ2-5
V: TRBV4-1
CDR3: ASSHVTSGWETQY

J: TRBJ2-2
V: TRBV12-3/TRBV12-4
CDR3: ASRTGLAGNTGELF

J: TRBJ1-1
V: TRBV19
CDR3: ASTKTVNTEAF

J: TRBJ1-1
V: TRBV7-9
CDR3: ASSYTGLNTEAF

J: TRBJ2-7
V: TRBV20-1
CDR3: SATPGQDTGEQY

J: TRBJ1-1
V: TRBV28
CDR3: ASSSPGGGSEAF

J: TRBJ2-3
V: TRBV7-8
CDR3: ASSLSTTSTDTQY

J: TRBJ2-2
V: TRBV6-6
CDR3: ASSYNGVYGGELF

J: TRBJ2-2
V: TRBV11-3
CDR3: ASSSTRTGELF